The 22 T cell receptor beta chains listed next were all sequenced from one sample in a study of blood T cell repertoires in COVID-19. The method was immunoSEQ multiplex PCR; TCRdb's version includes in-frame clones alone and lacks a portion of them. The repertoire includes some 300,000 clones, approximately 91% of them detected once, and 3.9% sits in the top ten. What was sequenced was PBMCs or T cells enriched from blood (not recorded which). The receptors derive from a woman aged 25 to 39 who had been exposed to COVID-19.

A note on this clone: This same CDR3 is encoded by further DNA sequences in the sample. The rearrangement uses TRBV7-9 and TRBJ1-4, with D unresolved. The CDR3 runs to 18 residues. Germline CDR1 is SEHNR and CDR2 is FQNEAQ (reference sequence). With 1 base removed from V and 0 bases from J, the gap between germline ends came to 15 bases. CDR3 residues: CASSLVRTRFATNEKLFF. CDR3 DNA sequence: TGTGCCAGCAGCTTAGTAAGAACAAGATTTGCAACTAATGAAAAACTGTTTTTT. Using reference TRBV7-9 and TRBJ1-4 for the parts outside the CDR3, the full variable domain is DTGVSQNPRHKITKRGQNVTFRCDPISEHNRLYWYRQTLGQGPEFLTYFQNEAQLEKSRLLSDRFSAERPKGSFSTLEIQRTEQGDSAMYLCASSLVRTRFATNEKLFFGSGTQLSVL.

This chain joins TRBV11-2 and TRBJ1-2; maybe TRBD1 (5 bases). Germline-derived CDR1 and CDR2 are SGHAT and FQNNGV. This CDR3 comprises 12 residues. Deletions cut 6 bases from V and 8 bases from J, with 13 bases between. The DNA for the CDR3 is TGTGCCAGCAGTAGGGCAGGGAACGGCTACACCTTC. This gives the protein CASSRAGNGYTF. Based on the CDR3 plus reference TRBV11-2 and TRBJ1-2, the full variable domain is EAGVAQSPRYKIIEKRQSVAFWCNPISGHATLYWYQQILGQGPKLLIQFQNNGVVDDSQLPKDRFSAERLKGVDSTLKIQPAKLEDSAVYLCASSRAGNGYTFGSGTRLTVV.

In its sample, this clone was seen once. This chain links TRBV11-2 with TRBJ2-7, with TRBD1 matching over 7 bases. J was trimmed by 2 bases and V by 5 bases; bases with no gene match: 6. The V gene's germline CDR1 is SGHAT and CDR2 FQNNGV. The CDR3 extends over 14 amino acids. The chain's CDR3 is CASSRRDSAYEQYF. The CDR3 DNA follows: TGTGCCAGCAGCCGCAGGGACAGCGCCTACGAGCAGTACTTC. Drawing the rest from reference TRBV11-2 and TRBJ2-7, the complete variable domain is EAGVAQSPRYKIIEKRQSVAFWCNPISGHATLYWYQQILGQGPKLLIQFQNNGVVDDSQLPKDRFSAERLKGVDSTLKIQPAKLEDSAVYLCASSRRDSAYEQYFGPGTRLTVT.

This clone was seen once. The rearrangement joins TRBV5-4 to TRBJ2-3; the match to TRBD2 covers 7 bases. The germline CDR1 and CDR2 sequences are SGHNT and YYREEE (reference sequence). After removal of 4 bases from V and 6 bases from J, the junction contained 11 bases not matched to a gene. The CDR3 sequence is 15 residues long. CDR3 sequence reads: CASSQRGSPGDTQYF. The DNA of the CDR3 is TGTGCCAGCAGCCAGCGGGGCTCCCCGGGGGATACGCAGTATTTT.

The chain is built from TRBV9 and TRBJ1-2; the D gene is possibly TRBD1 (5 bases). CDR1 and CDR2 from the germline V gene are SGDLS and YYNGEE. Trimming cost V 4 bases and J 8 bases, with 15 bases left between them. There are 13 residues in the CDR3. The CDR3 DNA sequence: TGTGCCAGCAGCCCCGGGGGGGGAGGCGGCTACACCTTC. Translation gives CASSPGGGGGYTF.

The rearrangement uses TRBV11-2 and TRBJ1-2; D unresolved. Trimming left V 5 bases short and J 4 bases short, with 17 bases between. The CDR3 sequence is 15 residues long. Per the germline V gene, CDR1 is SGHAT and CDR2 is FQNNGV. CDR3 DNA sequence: TGTGCCAGCAGCCCCCACCTTTCGGGAGGCTATGGCTACACCTTC. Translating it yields CASSPHLSGGYGYTF.

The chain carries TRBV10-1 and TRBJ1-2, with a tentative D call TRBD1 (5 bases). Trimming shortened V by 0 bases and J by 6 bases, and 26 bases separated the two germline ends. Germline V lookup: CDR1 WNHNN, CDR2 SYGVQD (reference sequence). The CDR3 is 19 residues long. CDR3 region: CASSESNHGGAWRVNGYTF. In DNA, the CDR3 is TGCGCCAGCAGTGAGTCGAACCACGGCGGGGCCTGGCGGGTTAATGGCTACACCTTC.

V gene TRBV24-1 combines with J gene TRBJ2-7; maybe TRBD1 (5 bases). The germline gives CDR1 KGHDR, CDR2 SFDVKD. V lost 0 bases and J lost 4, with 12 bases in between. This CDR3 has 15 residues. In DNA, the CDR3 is TGTGCCACCAGTGATTTGGGGGCCAGGGTATACGAGCAGTACTTC. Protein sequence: CATSDLGARVYEQYF.

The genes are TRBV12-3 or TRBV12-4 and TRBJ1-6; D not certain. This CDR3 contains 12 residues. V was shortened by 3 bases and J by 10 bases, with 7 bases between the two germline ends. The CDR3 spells CASSFGESPLHF. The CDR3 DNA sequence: TGTGCCAGCAGTTTTGGGGAGTCACCCCTCCACTTT.

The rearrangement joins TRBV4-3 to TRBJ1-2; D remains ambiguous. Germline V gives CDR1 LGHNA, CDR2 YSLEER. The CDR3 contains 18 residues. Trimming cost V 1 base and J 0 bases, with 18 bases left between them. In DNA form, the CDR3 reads TGCGCCAGCAGCCAAGCGGGGTGGGAAGGTGGAGCTAACTATGGCTACACCTTC. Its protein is CASSQAGWEGGANYGYTF.

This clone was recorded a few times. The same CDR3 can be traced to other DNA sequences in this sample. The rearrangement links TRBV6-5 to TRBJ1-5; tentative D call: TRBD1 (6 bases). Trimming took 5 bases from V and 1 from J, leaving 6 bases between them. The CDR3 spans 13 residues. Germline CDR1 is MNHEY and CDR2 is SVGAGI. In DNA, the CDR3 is TGTGCCAGCAGTACAGGGAGCAATCAGCCCCAGCATTTT. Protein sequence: CASSTGSNQPQHF.

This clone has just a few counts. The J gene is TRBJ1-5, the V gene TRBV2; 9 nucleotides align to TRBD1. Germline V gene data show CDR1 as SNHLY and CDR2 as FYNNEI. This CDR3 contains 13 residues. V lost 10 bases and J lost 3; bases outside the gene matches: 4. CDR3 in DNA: TGTGCCACCCGGGACAGGGACAATCAGCCCCAGCATTTT. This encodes CATRDRDNQPQHF.

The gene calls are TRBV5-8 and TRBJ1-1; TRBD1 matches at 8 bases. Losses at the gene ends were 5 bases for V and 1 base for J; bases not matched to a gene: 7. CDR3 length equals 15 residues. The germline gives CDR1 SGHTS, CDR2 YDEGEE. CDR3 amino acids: CASRYSGGPNTEAFF. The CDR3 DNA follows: TGTGCCAGCAGATATTCAGGGGGCCCGAACACTGAAGCTTTCTTT.

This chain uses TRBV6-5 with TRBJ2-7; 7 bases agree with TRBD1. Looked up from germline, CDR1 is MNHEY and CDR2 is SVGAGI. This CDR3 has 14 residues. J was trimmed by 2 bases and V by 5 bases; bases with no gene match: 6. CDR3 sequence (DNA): TGTGCCAGCAGTCACCGACAGGGCGCCTACGAGCAGTACTTC. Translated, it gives CASSHRQGAYEQYF.

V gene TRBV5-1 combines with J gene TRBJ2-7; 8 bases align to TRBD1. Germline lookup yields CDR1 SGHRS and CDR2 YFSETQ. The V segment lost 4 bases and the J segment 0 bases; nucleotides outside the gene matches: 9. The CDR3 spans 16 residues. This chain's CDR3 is CASSPAGQGISYEQYF. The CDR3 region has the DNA TGCGCCAGCAGCCCCGCTGGACAGGGAATCTCCTACGAGCAGTACTTC. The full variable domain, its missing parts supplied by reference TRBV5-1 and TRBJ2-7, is KAGVTQTPRYLIKTRGQQVTLSCSPISGHRSVSWYQQTPGQGLQFLFEYFSETQRNKGNFPGRFSGRQFSNSRSEMNVSTLELGDSALYLCASSPAGQGISYEQYFGPGTRLTVT.

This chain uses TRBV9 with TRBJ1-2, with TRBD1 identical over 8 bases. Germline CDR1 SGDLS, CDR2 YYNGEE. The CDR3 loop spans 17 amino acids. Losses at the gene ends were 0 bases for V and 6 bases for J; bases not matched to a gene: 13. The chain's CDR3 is CASSVGGRGQALNGYTF. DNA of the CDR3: TGTGCCAGCAGCGTAGGCGGCAGGGGGCAGGCTCTTAATGGCTACACCTTC.

CDR3 amino acids: CASRQFGLQETQYF. In DNA form, the CDR3 reads TGCGCCAGCCGGCAGTTCGGACTACAAGAGACCCAGTACTTC. The rearrangement uses TRBV10-2 and TRBJ2-5, with D perhaps matching TRBD2 (6 bases). The V end lost 8 bases, the J end lost 2 bases, and 15 bases lay between the germline ends. The length of the CDR3 is 14 residues. Germline V gene sequence: CDR1 WSHSY, CDR2 SAAADI.

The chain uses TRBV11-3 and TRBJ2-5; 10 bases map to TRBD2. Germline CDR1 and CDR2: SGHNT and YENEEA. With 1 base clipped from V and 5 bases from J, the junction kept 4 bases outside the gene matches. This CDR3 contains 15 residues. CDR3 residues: CASSLGSGGAETQYF. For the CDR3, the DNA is TGTGCCAGCAGCTTAGGGAGCGGGGGGGCGGAGACCCAGTACTTC.

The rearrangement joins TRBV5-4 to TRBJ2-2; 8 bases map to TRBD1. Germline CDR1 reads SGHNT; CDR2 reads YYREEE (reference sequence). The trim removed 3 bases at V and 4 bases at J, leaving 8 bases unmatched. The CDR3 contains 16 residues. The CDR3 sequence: CASSSGTGFGTGELFF. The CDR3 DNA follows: TGTGCCAGCAGCTCCGGGACAGGCTTTGGCACCGGGGAGCTGTTTTTT.

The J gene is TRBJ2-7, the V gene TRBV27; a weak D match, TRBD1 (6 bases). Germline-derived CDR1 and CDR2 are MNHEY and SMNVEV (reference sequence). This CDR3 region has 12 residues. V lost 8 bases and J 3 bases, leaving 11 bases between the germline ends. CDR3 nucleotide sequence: TGTGCCAGCGCCGACAGGTTCTACGAGCAGTACTTC. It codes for CASADRFYEQYF.

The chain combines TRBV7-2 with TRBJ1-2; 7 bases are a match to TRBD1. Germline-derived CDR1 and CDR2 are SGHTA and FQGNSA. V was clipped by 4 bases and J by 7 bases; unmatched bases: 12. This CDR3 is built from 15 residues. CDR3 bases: TGTGCCAGCAGCTCCGACCTGACAGGGTTCTTTGGCTACACCTTC. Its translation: CASSSDLTGFFGYTF.

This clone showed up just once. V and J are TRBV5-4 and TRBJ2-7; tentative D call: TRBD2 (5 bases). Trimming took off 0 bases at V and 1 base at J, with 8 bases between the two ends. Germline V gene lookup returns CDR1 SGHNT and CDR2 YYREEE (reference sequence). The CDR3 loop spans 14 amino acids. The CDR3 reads CASSLDRGSYEQYF. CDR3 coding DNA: TGTGCCAGCAGCTTGGATCGGGGATCCTACGAGCAGTACTTC.